The rows below give T cell receptor beta chains drawn from one sample of a study of beta chain features in type 1 diabetes. The method was immunoSEQ multiplex PCR; TCRdb's version includes in-frame clones alone and lacks a portion of them. Seen here are about 40,000 clones, roughly 49% observed once, and the top ten hold 0.6% to 0.9%. Material for sequencing was central memory CD4+ T cells from blood. The receptors come from a woman aged 18 to 35 in good health. Each CDR3 is given with its conserved first and last residue. The D gene is left open where the match is weak. Size is omitted from some rows. Given values are once, few, many or a class for expanded clones.

TRBJ1-2 TRBV11-2 - - TGTGCCAGCACCTCATTAGGACAGAGGACCTATGGCTACACCTTC CASTSLGQRTYGYTF
TRBJ2-3 TRBV7-3 - - TGTGCCAGCAGCTTACAGGGACACACAGATACGCAGTATTTT CASSLQGHTDTQYF
TRBJ2-5 TRBV19 TRBD2 - TGTGCCAGTAGTAGGGGACTAGCGGGGTCCGGAGAGACCCAGTACTTC CASSRGLAGSGETQYF
TRBJ1-1 TRBV18 - - TGTGCCAGCTCACCAATCTACAACCCCCGGACTCGGGGGACTGAAGCTTTCTTT CASSPIYNPRTRGTEAFF
TRBJ2-2 TRBV5-8 - - TGTGCCAGCAGCTTGGAGGGGTTGAGCACCGGGGAGCTGTTTTTT CASSLEGLSTGELFF
TRBJ2-3 TRBV5-1 - few TGCGCCAGCAGCTTGGGAGGGTACACAGATACGCAGTATTTT CASSLGGYTDTQYF
TRBJ2-7 TRBV6-6 TRBD2 once TGTGCCAGCAGCCGGCGGGAGGACTACGAGCAGTACTTC CASSRREDYEQYF
TRBJ2-3 TRBV5-1 TRBD1 - TGCGCCAGCAGCTTCGGACAGGGCACAGATACGCAGTATTTT CASSFGQGTDTQYF
TRBJ2-1 TRBV27 TRBD2 - TGTGCCAGCAGTTTCCGCGCGGGAGGGCACCCGAGCAATGAGCAGTTCTTC CASSFRAGGHPSNEQFF
TRBJ2-5 TRBV7-3 TRBD1 - TGTGCCAGCAGCTTAACTCTGACAGGGTACGAGACCCAGTACTTC CASSLTLTGYETQYF
TRBJ2-1 TRBV5-1 TRBD2 - TGCGCCAGCAGCTCCGGGACTAGTCATTACAATGAGCAGTTCTTC CASSSGTSHYNEQFF
TRBJ2-3 TRBV6-4 TRBD2 - TGTGCCAGCGTACTAGCGGGAGTTACAGATACGCAGTATTTT CASVLAGVTDTQYF
TRBJ2-2 TRBV6-1 - - TGTGCCAGCAGTGAAGGAGTGAGCCCCGGGGAGCTGTTTTTT CASSEGVSPGELFF
TRBJ2-7 TRBV7-8 - - TGTGCCAGCAGCCCCCGGCCGCAGGGTGGTGAGCAGTACTTC CASSPRPQGGEQYF
TRBJ2-3 TRBV11-3 - few TGTGCCAGCAGCCCCCACTCCTGGGAGTCACCAGATACGCAGTATTTT CASSPHSWESPDTQYF
TRBJ1-4 TRBV29-1 - - TGCAGCGTTGAAGATTTCGGTGAAAAACTGTTTTTT CSVEDFGEKLFF
TRBJ2-1 TRBV19 TRBD2 few TGTGCCAGTAGCCCTTGGACTAGCGGCACAAACAATGAGCAGTTCTTC CASSPWTSGTNNEQFF
TRBJ2-2 TRBV29-1 TRBD1 few TGCAGCGTGGGAGGGACAGGGGTCCCCGGGGAGCTGTTTTTT CSVGGTGVPGELFF
TRBJ2-1 TRBV19 - few TGTGCCAGTAGCCCGCGACTAGGGCTCAATGAGCAGTTCTTC CASSPRLGLNEQFF
TRBJ2-5 TRBV2 TRBD1 few TGTGCCAGCAGAACCGGGACAGTGCAAGAGACCCAGTACTTC CASRTGTVQETQYF
TRBJ2-1 TRBV6-5 - - TGTGCCAGCAGTTCACCAAGCTTAGCTAGGGGCCATGAGCAGTTCTTC CASSSPSLARGHEQFF
TRBJ2-7 TRBV25-1 - - TGTGCCAGCAGTGACCGCGGCTACGAGCAGTACTTC CASSDRGYEQYF
TRBJ1-5 TRBV6-5 - - TGTGCCAGCAGCCATCGGCAGGGGCAGGGGCCCCAGCATTTT CASSHRQGQGPQHF
TRBJ2-7 TRBV27 - - TGTGCCAGCAGCCGCTCGACAGCAACCCGGGGGTACGAGCAGTACTTC CASSRSTATRGYEQYF
TRBJ2-3 TRBV4-2 - few TGTGCCAGCAGCCAGCGAATGGCAGATACGCAGTATTTT CASSQRMADTQYF
TRBJ1-2 TRBV27 - few TGTGCCAGCAGAAACAGAGAATACTATGGCTACACCTTC CASRNREYYGYTF
TRBJ2-5 TRBV7-8 TRBD2 - TGTGCCAGCAGCCCTGGGGGGGGAGAGACCCAGTACTTC CASSPGGGETQYF
TRBJ2-7 TRBV6-6 TRBD1 few TGTGCCATCGCGGACAGGGGAGCCGAGCAGTACTTC CAIADRGAEQYF
TRBJ1-2 TRBV11-1 - few TGTGCCAGCAGCTTAGGGGACAAGTCTAACTATGGCTACACCTTC CASSLGDKSNYGYTF
TRBJ2-1 TRBV20-1 - - TGCAGCCTTCTAAGTACGAATGAGCAGTTCTTC CSLLSTNEQFF
TRBJ1-2 TRBV6-1 TRBD1 few TGTGCCAGCAGCGTTGGGACAGGCAACTATGGCTACACCTTC CASSVGTGNYGYTF
TRBJ1-2 TRBV2 - - TGTGCCAGCAGTGAAGCCAGCGTGGCAGGCTACACCTTC CASSEASVAGYTF
TRBJ2-4 TRBV2 TRBD2 few TGTGCCAGCAAGGTTGGCGGGGGAGCCAAAAACATTCAGTACTTC CASKVGGGAKNIQYF
TRBJ2-1 TRBV7-9 TRBD2 few TGTGCCAGCAGCTTAATCACTAGCGGAGCGATGAATGAGCAGTTCTTC CASSLITSGAMNEQFF
TRBJ2-1 TRBV29-1 - - TGCAGCGTTGAAGGTCCCGAAGACAGAAGCCAGTTCTTC CSVEGPEDRSQFF
TRBJ1-6 TRBV6-5 - - TGTGCCAGCACCTGGGGGCAGGGAGATTCACCCCTCCACTTT CASTWGQGDSPLHF
TRBJ2-1 TRBV5-5 - - TGTGCCAGCAGCTTGTCCCCTAGACTATACAATGAGCAGTTCTTC CASSLSPRLYNEQFF
TRBJ2-7 TRBV11-1 TRBD1 - TGTGCCAGCAGTTTCGCCGGGACAGGGACCGCCGAGCAGTACTTC CASSFAGTGTAEQYF
TRBJ2-1 TRBV5-4 TRBD2 once TGTGCCAGCAGCTTGGGGGGACTAGCGGACAATGAGCAGTTCTTC CASSLGGLADNEQFF
TRBJ1-5 TRBV7-8 TRBD1 - TGTGCCAGCAGCTTGAAGGACAGGACGGTGCTTAATCAGCCCCAGCATTTT CASSLKDRTVLNQPQHF
TRBJ2-5 TRBV5-1 - - TGCGCCAGCAGCTTGGGACTTGCGGGGCCGAACCAAGAGACCCAGTACTTC CASSLGLAGPNQETQYF
TRBJ1-2 TRBV27 - - TGTGCCAGCAGTTTCCGATCCCTACAGGGTGGCTACACCTTC CASSFRSLQGGYTF
TRBJ2-2 TRBV20-1 - - TGCAGTGCTAGCGGGACCGGGGAGCTGTTTTTT CSASGTGELFF
TRBJ1-1 TRBV5-5 - - TGTGCCAGCAGATTGGGGGGGCGTGGCACTGAAGCTTTCTTT CASRLGGRGTEAFF
TRBJ1-1 TRBV18 - - TGTGCCAGCTCTCCTCAATCGGGCCCTGCGGGGACTGAAGCTTTCTTT CASSPQSGPAGTEAFF
TRBJ1-3 TRBV30 TRBD1 - TGTGCCGGACAGGGGGCCACTGGAAACACCATATATTTT CAGQGATGNTIYF
TRBJ2-5 TRBV5-1 - - TGCGCCAGCAGCTTGGTTTCTAGAAAAGAGACCCAGTACTTC CASSLVSRKETQYF
TRBJ2-6 TRBV5-1 - few TGCGCCAGCAGCTCGAGGGTCAGCTCTGGGGCCAACGTCCTGACTTTC CASSSRVSSGANVLTF